This T cell receptor (beta chain) was recovered during a study of breast tumors, draining lymph nodes, adjacent tissues. TCRdb passed the multiplex PCR reads through MiXCR, listing each CDR3 protein once. The repertoire holds approximately 170,000 distinct CDR3 sequences, with around a third as singletons. This clonotype was observed many times. Breast cancer patients provided tissue from their axillary draining lymph nodes. This sequence was found in a female donor with breast cancer. Some clones in this sample may be carry-over from other donors' samples. Input material: axillary lymph node tissue.

The CDR3 DNA sequence: TGTGCCAGCAGTCCCGGGACAGTTAATTCACCCCTCCACTTT. Translation: CASSPGTVNSPLHF. The chain carries TRBV12-3 or TRBV12-4 and TRBJ1-6, with TRBD1 matching over 7 bases. Germline trimming cut 5 bases from V and 6 bases from J; bases unmatched to any gene: 4. The CDR3 has 14 amino acids.